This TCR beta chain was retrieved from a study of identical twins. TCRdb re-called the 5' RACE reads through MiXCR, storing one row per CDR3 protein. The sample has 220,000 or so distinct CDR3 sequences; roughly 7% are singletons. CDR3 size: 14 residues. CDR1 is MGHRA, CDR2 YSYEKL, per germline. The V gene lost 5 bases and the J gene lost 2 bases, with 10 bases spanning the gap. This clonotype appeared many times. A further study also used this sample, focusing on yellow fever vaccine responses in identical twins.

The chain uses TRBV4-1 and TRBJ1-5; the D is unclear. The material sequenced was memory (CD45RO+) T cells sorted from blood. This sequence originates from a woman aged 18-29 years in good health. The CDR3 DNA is TGCGCCAGCAGCTTTCAAGAAGGCAATCAGCCCCAGCATTTT. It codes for CASSFQEGNQPQHF.